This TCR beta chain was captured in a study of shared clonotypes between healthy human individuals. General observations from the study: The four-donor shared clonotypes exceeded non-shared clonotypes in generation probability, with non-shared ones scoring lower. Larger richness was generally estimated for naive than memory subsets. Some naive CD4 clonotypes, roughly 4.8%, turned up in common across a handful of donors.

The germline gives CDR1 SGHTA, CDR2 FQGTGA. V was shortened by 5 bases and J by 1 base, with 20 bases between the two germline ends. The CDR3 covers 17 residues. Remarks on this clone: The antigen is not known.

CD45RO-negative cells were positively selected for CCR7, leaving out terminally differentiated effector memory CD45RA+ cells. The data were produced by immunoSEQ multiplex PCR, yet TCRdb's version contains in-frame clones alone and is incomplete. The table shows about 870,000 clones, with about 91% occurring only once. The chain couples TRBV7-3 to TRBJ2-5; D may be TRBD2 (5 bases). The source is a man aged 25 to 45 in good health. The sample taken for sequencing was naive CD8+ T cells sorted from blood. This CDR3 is CASSAGPTTRGQETQYF. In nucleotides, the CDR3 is TGTGCCAGCAGCGCCGGGCCGACAACCCGGGGCCAAGAGACCCAGTACTTC.